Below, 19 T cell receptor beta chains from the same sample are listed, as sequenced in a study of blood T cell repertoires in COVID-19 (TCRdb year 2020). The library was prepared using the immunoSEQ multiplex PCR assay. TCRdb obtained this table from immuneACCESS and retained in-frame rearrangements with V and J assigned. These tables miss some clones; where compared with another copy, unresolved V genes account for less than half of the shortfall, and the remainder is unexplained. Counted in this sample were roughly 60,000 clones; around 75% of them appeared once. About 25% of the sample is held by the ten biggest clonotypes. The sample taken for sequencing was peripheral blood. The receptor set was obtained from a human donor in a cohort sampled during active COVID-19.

CDR3: CASSSNDRGRYEQYF. CDR3 in DNA: TGTGCCAGCAGCTCCAACGACAGGGGGCGCTACGAGCAGTACTTC. This rearrangement joins TRBV7-9 to TRBJ2-7; the match to TRBD1 covers 10 bases. Trimming at V came to 4 bases and at J to 3 bases, leaving 6 bases not matched to a gene. The CDR3 has 15 residues. Germline V gene data show CDR1 as SEHNR and CDR2 as FQNEAQ (reference sequence).

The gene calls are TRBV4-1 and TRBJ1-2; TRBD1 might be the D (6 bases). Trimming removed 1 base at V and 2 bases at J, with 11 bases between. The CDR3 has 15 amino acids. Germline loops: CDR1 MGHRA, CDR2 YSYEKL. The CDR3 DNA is TGCGCCAGCAGCCAAGGGGACAACCAGAACTATGGCTACACCTTC. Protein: CASSQGDNQNYGYTF.

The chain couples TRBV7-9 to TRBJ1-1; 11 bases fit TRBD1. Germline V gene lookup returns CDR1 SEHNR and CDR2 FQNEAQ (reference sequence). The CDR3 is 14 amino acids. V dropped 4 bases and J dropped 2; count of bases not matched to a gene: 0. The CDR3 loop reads CASSWTGGNTEAFF. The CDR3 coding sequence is TGTGCCAGCAGCTGGACAGGGGGCAACACTGAAGCTTTCTTT.

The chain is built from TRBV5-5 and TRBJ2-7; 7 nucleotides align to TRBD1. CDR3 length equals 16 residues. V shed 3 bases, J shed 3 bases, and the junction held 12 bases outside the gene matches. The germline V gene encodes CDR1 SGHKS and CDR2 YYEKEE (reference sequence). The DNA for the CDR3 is TGTGCCAGCAGCTATTTTGGGCAGGGGGTGAACTACGAGCAGTACTTC. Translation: CASSYFGQGVNYEQYF.

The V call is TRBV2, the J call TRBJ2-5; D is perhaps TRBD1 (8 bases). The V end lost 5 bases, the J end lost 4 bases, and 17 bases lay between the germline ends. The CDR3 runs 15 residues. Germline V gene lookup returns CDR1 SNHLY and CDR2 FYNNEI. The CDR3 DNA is TGTGCCAGCAGTCTACGAAGCGGGACAGGAGAGACCCAGTACTTC. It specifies CASSLRSGTGETQYF.

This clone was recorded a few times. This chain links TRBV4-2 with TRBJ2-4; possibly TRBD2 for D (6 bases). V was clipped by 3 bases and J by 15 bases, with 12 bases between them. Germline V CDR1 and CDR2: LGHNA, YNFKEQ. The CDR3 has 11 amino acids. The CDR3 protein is CASSQRDLVYF. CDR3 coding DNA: TGTGCCAGCAGCCAGCGGGACTTGGTGTACTTC.

This CDR3 reads CASSITGANEKLFF. In nucleotides, the CDR3 is TGTGCCAGTAGTATTACCGGGGCTAATGAAAAACTGTTTTTT. The genes are TRBV19 and TRBJ1-4; D gene unclear. The CDR3 runs to 14 residues. Germline V CDR1 and CDR2: LNHDA, SQIVND (reference sequence). V was pared by 3 bases and J by 3 bases, with 8 bases between.

The CDR3: CASSPRQGGYGYTF. CDR3 bases: TGTGCCAGCTCACCGCGACAGGGAGGCTATGGCTACACCTTC. The chain links TRBV18 to TRBJ1-2; the match to TRBD1 covers 7 bases. The CDR3 has 14 residues. The V and J ends lost 3 bases and 4 bases, in that order; junction bases with no gene match: 5. The germline CDR1 and CDR2 sequences are KGHSH and LQKENI.

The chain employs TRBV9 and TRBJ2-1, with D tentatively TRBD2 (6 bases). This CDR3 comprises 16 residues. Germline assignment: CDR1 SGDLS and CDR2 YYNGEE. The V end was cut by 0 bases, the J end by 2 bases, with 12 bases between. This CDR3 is CASSVGPGATYNEQFF. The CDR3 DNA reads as TGTGCCAGCAGCGTAGGGCCGGGAGCCACCTACAATGAGCAGTTCTTC.

The CDR3 DNA is TGCGCCAGCAGCCAAGATACCGGCGGGGGCGACACAGATACGCAGTATTTT. This sequence encodes CASSQDTGGGDTDTQYF. This chain links TRBV4-3 with TRBJ2-3; a possible D gene is TRBD2 (7 bases). The length of the CDR3 is 17 residues. The V gene lost 0 bases and the J gene lost 2 bases, with 15 bases spanning the gap. Germline values: CDR1 LGHNA, CDR2 YSLEER.

The CDR3 coding sequence is TGTGCACAGCGGATGAACACTGAAGCTTTCTTT. This codes for CAQRMNTEAFF. The chain links TRBV27 to TRBJ1-1; D is uncertain. CDR1 and CDR2 (germline): MNHEY, SMNVEV (reference sequence). This CDR3 region has 11 residues.

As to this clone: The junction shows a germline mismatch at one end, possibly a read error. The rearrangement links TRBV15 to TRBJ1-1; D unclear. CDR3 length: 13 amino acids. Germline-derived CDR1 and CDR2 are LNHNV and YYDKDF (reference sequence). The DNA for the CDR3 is TGTGCCACCAGCGGAGACATGAACACTGAAGCTTTCTTT. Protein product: CATSGDMNTEAFF.

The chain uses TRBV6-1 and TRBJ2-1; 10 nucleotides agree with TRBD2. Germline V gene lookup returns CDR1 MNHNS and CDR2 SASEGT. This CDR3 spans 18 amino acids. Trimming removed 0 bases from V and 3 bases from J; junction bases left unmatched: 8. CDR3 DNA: TGTGCCAGCAGTGAAGCATTCGCCTCTAGCGGGGGCTACAATGAGCAGTTCTTC. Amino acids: CASSEAFASSGGYNEQFF.

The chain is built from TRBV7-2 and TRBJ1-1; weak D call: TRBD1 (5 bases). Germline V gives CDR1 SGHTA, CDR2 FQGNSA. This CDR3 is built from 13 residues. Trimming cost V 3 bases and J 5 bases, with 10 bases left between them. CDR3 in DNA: TGTGCCAGCAGCTTCCAGGGAATGACTGAAGCTTTCTTT. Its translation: CASSFQGMTEAFF.

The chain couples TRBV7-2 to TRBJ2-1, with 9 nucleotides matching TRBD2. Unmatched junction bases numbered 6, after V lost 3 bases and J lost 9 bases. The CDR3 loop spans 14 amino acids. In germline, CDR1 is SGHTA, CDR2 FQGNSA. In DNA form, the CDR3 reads TGTGCCAGCAGCTTGCGGGGGGGCCGGGGTGAGCAGTTCTTC. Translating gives CASSLRGGRGEQFF.

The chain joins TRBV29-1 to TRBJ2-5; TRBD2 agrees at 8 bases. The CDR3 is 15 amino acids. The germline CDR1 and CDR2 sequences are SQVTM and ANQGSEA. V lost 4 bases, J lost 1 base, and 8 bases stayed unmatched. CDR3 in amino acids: CSVGGAGGGQETQYF. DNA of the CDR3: TGCAGCGTTGGAGGGGCGGGAGGCGGCCAAGAGACCCAGTACTTC.

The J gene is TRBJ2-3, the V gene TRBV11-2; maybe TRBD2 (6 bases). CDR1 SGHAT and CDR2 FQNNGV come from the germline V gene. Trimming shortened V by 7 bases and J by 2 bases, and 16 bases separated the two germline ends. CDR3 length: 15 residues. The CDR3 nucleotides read TGTGCCAGCACCCTCCGGGACTCGACCACAGATACGCAGTATTTT. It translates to CASTLRDSTTDTQYF.

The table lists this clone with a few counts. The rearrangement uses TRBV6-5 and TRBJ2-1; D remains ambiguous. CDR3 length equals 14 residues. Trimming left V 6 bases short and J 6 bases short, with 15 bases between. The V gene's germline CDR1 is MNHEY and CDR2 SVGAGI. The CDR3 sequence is CASSLGVGANEQFF. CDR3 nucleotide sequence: TGTGCCAGCAGCTTAGGTGTGGGCGCCAATGAGCAGTTCTTC.

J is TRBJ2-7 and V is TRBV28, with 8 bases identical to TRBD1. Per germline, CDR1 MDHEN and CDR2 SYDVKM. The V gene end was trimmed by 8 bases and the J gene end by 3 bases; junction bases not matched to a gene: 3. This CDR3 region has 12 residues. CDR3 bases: TGTGCCAGCGGTGACAGGGGCTACGAGCAGTACTTC. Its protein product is CASGDRGYEQYF.